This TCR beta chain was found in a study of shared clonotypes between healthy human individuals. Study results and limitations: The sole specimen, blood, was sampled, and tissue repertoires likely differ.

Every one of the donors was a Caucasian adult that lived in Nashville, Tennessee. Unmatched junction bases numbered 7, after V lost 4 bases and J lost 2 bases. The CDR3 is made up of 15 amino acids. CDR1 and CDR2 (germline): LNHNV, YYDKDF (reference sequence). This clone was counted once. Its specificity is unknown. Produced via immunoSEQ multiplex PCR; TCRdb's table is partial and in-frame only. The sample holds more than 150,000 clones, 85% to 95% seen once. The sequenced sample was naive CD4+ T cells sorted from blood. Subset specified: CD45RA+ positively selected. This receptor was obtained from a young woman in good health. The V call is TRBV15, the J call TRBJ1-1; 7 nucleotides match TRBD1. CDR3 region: CATSNIRDRNTEAFF. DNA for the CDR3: TGTGCCACCAGCAACATCCGGGACAGAAACACTGAAGCTTTCTTT.